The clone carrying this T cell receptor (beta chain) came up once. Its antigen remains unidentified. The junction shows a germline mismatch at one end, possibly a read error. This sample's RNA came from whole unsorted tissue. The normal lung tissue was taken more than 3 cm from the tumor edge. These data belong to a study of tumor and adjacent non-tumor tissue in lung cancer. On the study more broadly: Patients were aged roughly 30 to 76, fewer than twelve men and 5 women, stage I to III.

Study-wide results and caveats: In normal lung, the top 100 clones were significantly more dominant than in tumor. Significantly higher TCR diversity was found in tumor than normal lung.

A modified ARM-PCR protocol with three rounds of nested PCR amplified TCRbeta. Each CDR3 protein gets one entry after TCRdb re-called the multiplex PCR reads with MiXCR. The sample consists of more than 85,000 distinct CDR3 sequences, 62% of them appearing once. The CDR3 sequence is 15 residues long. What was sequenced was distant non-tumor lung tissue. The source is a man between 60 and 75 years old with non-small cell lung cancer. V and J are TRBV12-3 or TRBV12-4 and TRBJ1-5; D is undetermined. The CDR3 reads CASSSTRGSNRPQHF. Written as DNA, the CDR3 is TGTGCTAGTAGTTCCACAAGAGGTAGCAATCGGCCCCAGCATTTT.